The T cell receptor (beta chain) described here comes from a study of OX40 agonist ivuxolimab in advanced cancers. At the level of the study: Intravenous ivuxolimab was administered to patients every 2 weeks at 0.01 to 10 mg/kg.

Assay used: immunoSEQ multiplex PCR; TCRdb lists only in-frame clones, some missing. The sample yields about 68,000 clones, about 90% seen once. The CDR3 totals 15 residues. Trimming left V 5 bases short and J 1 base short, with 12 bases between. Germline V gene data show CDR1 as SNHLY and CDR2 as FYNNEI. This TCR was sampled from an adult with an advanced solid tumor such as melanoma, head and neck, liver or kidney cancer. The chain has TRBV2 and TRBJ1-5, with D hard to call. The starting material was CD4+ or CD8+ T cells sorted from blood, obtained in a trial of the OX40 agonist ivuxolimab. This CDR3 reads CASSTDGLSNQPQHF. CDR3 bases: TGTGCCAGCAGTACCGACGGATTAAGCAATCAGCCCCAGCATTTT.